Listed below are T cell receptor beta chains from one sample, sequenced in a study of OX40 agonist ivuxolimab in advanced cancers. Data came from immunoSEQ multiplex PCR; TCRdb stores just in-frame clones and leaves some out. The table shows some 95,000 clones, with about 91% occurring only once. This material consisted of CD4+ or CD8+ T cells sorted from blood, taken in a trial of the OX40 agonist ivuxolimab. All receptors come from an adult with an advanced solid tumor such as melanoma, head and neck, liver or kidney cancer. CDR3s include the opening cysteine and the closing phenylalanine or tryptophan. D genes are given only for firm matches. Some rows mark clone size as missing; the rest say once, few, many or name a class of expanded clone.

>TRBJ2-5|TRBD2|TRBV5-1|NA
CASSKLAGSSQETQYF
TGCGCCAGCAGCAAACTAGCGGGAAGTTCCCAAGAGACCCAGTACTTC
>TRBJ2-7|TRBD2|TRBV18|NA
CASSPVRTSEQYF
TGTGCCAGCTCCCCTGTGAGGACTAGCGAGCAGTACTTC
>TRBJ2-7|NA|TRBV5-1|NA
CASSSGMTYEQYF
TGCGCCAGCAGCTCGGGGATGACCTACGAGCAGTACTTC
>TRBJ2-7|TRBD2|TRBV5-4|NA
CASSRTSGGIYEQYF
TGTGCCAGCAGCCGCACTAGCGGGGGAATCTACGAGCAGTACTTC
>TRBJ1-1|NA|TRBV2|NA
CASSEGALNTEAFF
TGTGCCAGCAGTGAAGGGGCCCTGAACACTGAAGCTTTCTTT
>TRBJ1-1|TRBD1|TRBV5-1|NA
CASSSGTGNTEAFF
TGCGCCAGCAGCTCCGGGACAGGGAACACTGAAGCTTTCTTT
>TRBJ2-4|NA|TRBV30|NA
CAWSGTGRSKNIQYF
TGTGCCTGGAGTGGGACCGGGCGGTCCAAAAACATTCAGTACTTC
>TRBJ1-2|NA|TRBV2|NA
CASRLQGGYGYTF
TGTGCCAGCAGGCTACAGGGCGGCTATGGCTACACCTTC
>TRBJ1-1|TRBD1|TRBV30|few
CAWSPDRGTEAFF
TGTGCCTGGAGTCCGGACAGGGGCACTGAAGCTTTCTTT
>TRBJ2-1|TRBD2|TRBV5-4|NA
CASSSRTSGSSYNEQFF
TGTGCCAGCAGCTCTAGGACTAGCGGTAGCTCCTACAATGAGCAGTTCTTC
>TRBJ2-5|NA|TRBV6-4|NA
CASSRRGRPQETQYF
TGTGCCAGCAGTCGACGCGGAAGACCCCAAGAGACCCAGTACTTC
>TRBJ2-1|TRBD1|TRBV9|NA
CASSVEGQSYNEQFF
TGTGCCAGCAGCGTAGAGGGACAGTCCTACAATGAGCAGTTCTTC
>TRBJ2-1|TRBD2|TRBV9|NA
CASSPVGTSGVSSYNEQFF
TGTGCCAGCAGCCCAGTGGGGACTAGCGGGGTGAGCTCCTACAATGAGCAGTTCTTC
>TRBJ2-1|TRBD2|TRBV7-3|NA
CASSPSSGGYNEQFF
TGTGCCAGCAGCCCATCTAGCGGGGGTTACAATGAGCAGTTCTTC
>TRBJ2-7|NA|TRBV11-2|NA
CASSFLDISEQYF
TGTGCCAGCAGCTTCTTGGACATCTCCGAGCAGTACTTC
>TRBJ2-7|NA|TRBV28|NA
CASSLAGYEQYF
TGTGCCAGCAGTTTAGCGGGCTACGAGCAGTACTTC
>TRBJ1-3|TRBD1|TRBV5-1|NA
CASSFGAGGNGNTIYF
TGCGCCAGCAGCTTTGGGGCAGGGGGAAATGGAAACACCATATATTTT
>TRBJ1-4|TRBD1|TRBV7-2|NA
CASRSRGQGAQKLFF
TGTGCCAGCAGGTCAAGAGGACAGGGGGCTCAAAAACTGTTTTTT
>TRBJ2-3|NA|TRBV25-1|NA
CASSAQDWNTDTQYF
TGTGCCAGCAGTGCGCAGGACTGGAACACAGATACGCAGTATTTT
>TRBJ1-5|NA|TRBV6-5|NA
CASSYSRNQPQHF
TGTGCCAGCAGTTACTCGAGAAATCAGCCCCAGCATTTT
>TRBJ2-2|NA|TRBV4-1|NA
CASSDSSLQGLSGELFF
TGCGCCAGCAGCGATTCCTCCCTCCAGGGGTTATCCGGGGAGCTGTTTTTT
>TRBJ1-1|NA|TRBV7-2|NA
CASSPGHTYDTEAFF
TGTGCCAGCAGCCCGGGACACACCTATGACACTGAAGCTTTCTTT